A single sample is the source of the 11 T cell receptor beta chains below, sequenced in a study of T-cell reconstitution after alpha-beta-depleted transplantation in children. Unique molecular identifiers were incorporated into the prepared TCRbeta library. TCRdb used MiXCR to reprocess the PCR reads, holding one entry per CDR3 protein. The repertoire includes about 540,000 distinct CDR3 sequences, approximately 20% of them detected once, and around 3.3% sits in the top ten. Sequenced material: PBMCs from the stem cell graft donor, taken from the stem cell graft. Receptors originate from a human donor who donated a stem cell graft to a child with acute lymphoblastic leukemia.

This rearrangement joins TRBV7-2 to TRBJ1-1; weak D call: TRBD1 (6 bases). The CDR3 has 17 amino acids. Germline CDR1 reads SGHTA; CDR2 reads FQGNSA. V was trimmed by 4 bases and J by 4 bases, leaving 22 bases between them. CDR3 in DNA: TGTGCCAGCAGCTCCCCCGTTTGGGGTGGGGGCGGCACTGAAGCTTTCTTT. The encoded protein is CASSSPVWGGGGTEAFF.

This clonotype was recorded a few times. The V gene is TRBV12-3 or TRBV12-4, the J gene TRBJ1-5; D not resolved. With 1 base removed from V and 3 bases from J, the gap between germline ends came to 7 bases. The CDR3 loop spans 14 amino acids. This CDR3 reads CASSLVGTNQPQHF. The DNA for the CDR3 is TGTGCCAGCAGTTTAGTGGGTACCAATCAGCCCCAGCATTTT.

The rearrangement links TRBV27 to TRBJ2-7; TRBD2 matches 10 bases. CDR3 length equals 14 residues. Unmatched junction bases numbered 13, after V lost 10 bases and J lost 7 bases. Germline V gene lookup returns CDR1 MNHEY and CDR2 SMNVEV (reference sequence). Written as DNA, the CDR3 is TGTGCCACCTCCTTGGCTAGCGGGAGACGGGAGCAGTACTTC. It is translated as CATSLASGRREQYF.

A few counts support this clonotype. The chain employs TRBV14 and TRBJ2-5, with a possible D match to TRBD1 (5 bases). The germline V and J ends were trimmed by 1 base and 5 bases, with 26 bases remaining between them. The CDR3 loop spans 19 amino acids. Germline V gene data show CDR1 as SGHDN and CDR2 as FVKESK. This chain's CDR3 is CASSQGDRFKGESVETQYF. In DNA form, the CDR3 reads TGTGCCAGCAGCCAAGGAGACAGATTTAAGGGCGAGAGTGTGGAGACCCAGTACTTC. Full variable domain (remainder filled in from reference TRBV14 and TRBJ2-5): EAGVTQFPSHSVIEKGQTVTLRCDPISGHDNLYWYRRVMGKEIKFLLHFVKESKQDESGMPNNRFLAERTGGTYSTLKVQPAELEDSGVYFCASSQGDRFKGESVETQYFGPGTRLLVL.

V is TRBV7-9 and J is TRBJ1-1, with unresolved D. Between the trimmed V and J ends, which lost 3 bases and 5 bases, there was a span of 10 bases. CDR1 and CDR2 (germline): SEHNR, FQNEAQ (reference sequence). CDR3 size: 13 residues. CDR3 loop: CASSFVGATEAFF. The DNA for the CDR3 is TGTGCCAGCAGCTTCGTGGGAGCGACTGAAGCTTTCTTT.

This clonotype was recorded a few times. The gene calls are TRBV4-1 and TRBJ2-4, with 11 bases that match TRBD2. CDR1 and CDR2 from the germline V gene are MGHRA and YSYEKL. V shed 1 base, J shed 6 bases, and the junction held 5 bases outside the gene matches. The CDR3 is 16 residues long. The CDR3 region is CASSQVLLAGGNIQYF. The CDR3 DNA reads as TGCGCCAGCAGCCAAGTCCTGCTAGCGGGAGGAAACATTCAGTACTTC.

The chain carries TRBV20-1 and TRBJ1-4; D call uncertain. CDR1 and CDR2 (germline): DFQATT, SNEGSKA (reference sequence). The CDR3 covers 13 residues. With 0 bases removed from V and 9 bases from J, the gap between germline ends came to 11 bases. This CDR3 reads CSARDPQHKKLFF. The CDR3 bases are TGCAGTGCTAGAGATCCCCAACATAAAAAACTGTTTTTT.

This clonotype occurred a few times. The chain couples TRBV12-1 to TRBJ2-1; the table's D call TRBD2 went unverified against the DNA. TRBV12-1 is assigned pseudogene status. The CDR3 loop spans 16 amino acids. CDR3 DNA: TGTGCCAGCAGCATCGCACTAGTCCTACCCCTGAATGAGCAGTTCTTC. Its translation is CASSIALVLPLNEQFF.

A few counts support this clonotype. The chain carries TRBV20-1 and TRBJ1-1; the D is unclear. Germline V CDR1 and CDR2: DFQATT, SNEGSKA (reference sequence). Trimming cost V 3 bases and J 6 bases, with 14 bases left between them. The CDR3 runs 13 residues. CDR3 amino acids: CSASKKTRPEAFF. The CDR3 region has the DNA TGCAGTGCTAGTAAGAAAACGCGGCCTGAAGCTTTCTTT.

This clonotype was observed a handful of times. V gene TRBV10-3 combines with J gene TRBJ2-7; D call uncertain. This CDR3 spans 15 amino acids. Trimming left V 0 bases short and J 2 bases short, with 11 bases between. Germline values: CDR1 ENHRY, CDR2 SYGVKD. CDR3 bases: TGTGCCATCAGTGAGTCGATTGGGGAAGCCTACGAGCAGTACTTC. This sequence encodes CAISESIGEAYEQYF.

Only a few counts were recorded for this clonotype. This sequence joins TRBV4-1 and TRBJ1-3, with D perhaps matching TRBD1 (5 bases). From germline, CDR1 is MGHRA and CDR2 YSYEKL. V lost 0 bases and J lost 0, with 12 bases in between. The CDR3 loop spans 17 amino acids. CDR3 nucleotides: TGCGCCAGCAGCCAAGATCAAGGGACTTACTCTGGAAACACCATATATTTT. Translated: CASSQDQGTYSGNTIYF.